This T cell receptor beta chain emerged from a study of blood T cell repertoires in COVID-19. Here immunoSEQ multiplex PCR was the method, and the copy in TCRdb shows in-frame clones only, minus some. The table shows fewer than 250,000 clones, with approximately 86% occurring only once. From germline, CDR1 is SGDLS and CDR2 YYNGEE. The length of the CDR3 is 12 residues. Between the trimmed V and J ends, which lost 5 bases and 1 base, there was a span of 3 bases. Of note for this clone: Other DNA sequences from this sample encode an identical CDR3 as well.

This TCR was recovered from a woman in her forties with acute COVID-19. The chain couples TRBV9 to TRBJ2-2, with D unclear. Sequenced sample: PBMCs or T cells enriched from blood (not recorded which). This chain's CDR3 is CASSLNTGELFF. The CDR3 DNA is TGTGCCAGCAGTCTGAACACCGGGGAGCTGTTTTTT.